The following is a TCR beta chain sequence with its context. The antigen remains undetermined. This sample is drawn from a study of cytomegalovirus exposure and HLA in healthy donors. On the study more broadly: The Caucasian-associated ancestry cluster held around 81% of 350 to 450 genotyped donors. General observations from the study: A later analysis associated 16,951 TCR beta sequences with HLA alleles at a 0.05 false discovery rate. A further, later analysis showed that HLA-associated TCR beta chains (compared with equally common others) were more clonally expanded. A later analysis reported that several of the most significant clusters appeared to be linked to common viral pathogens, among them Epstein-Barr virus.

Use of 60 Vbeta and 13 Jbeta primers characterized the PCR. Sequencing was performed with immunoSEQ multiplex PCR; in TCRdb, only in-frame clones are kept and a portion is missing. The table records some 140,000 clones, approximately 64% of them present only once. The sample comprised PBMCs. The receptor was isolated from a woman aged 40 to 50 in good health and CMV-seronegative.

CDR3: CASSWGGTLEGGYTF. The DNA of the CDR3 is TGTGCCAGCAGCTGGGGAGGGACCCTCGAAGGCGGCTACACCTTC. The chain couples TRBV7-9 to TRBJ1-2; D is possibly TRBD1 (5 bases). CDR1 SEHNR and CDR2 FQNEAQ come from the germline V gene (reference sequence). V dropped 4 bases and J dropped 8 bases, with 20 bases sitting between them. This CDR3 is 15 amino acids long.